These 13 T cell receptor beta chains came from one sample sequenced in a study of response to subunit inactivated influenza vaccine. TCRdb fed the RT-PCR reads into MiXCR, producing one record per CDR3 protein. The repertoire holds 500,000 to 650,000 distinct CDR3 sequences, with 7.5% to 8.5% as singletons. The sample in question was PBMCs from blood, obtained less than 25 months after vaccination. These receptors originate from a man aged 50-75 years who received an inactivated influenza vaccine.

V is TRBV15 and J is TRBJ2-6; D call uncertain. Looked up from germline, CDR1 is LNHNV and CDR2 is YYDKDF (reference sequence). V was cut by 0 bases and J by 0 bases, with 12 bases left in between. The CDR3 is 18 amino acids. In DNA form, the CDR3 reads TGTGCCACCAGCAGAGAGACTGGCTTCCTCTCTGGGGCCAACGTCCTGACTTTC. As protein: CATSRETGFLSGANVLTF.

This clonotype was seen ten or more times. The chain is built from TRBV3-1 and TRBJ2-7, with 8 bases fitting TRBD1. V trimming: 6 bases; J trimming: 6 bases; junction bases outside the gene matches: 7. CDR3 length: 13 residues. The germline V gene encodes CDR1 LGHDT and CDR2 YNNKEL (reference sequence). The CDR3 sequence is CASSPLTGVEQYF. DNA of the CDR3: TGTGCCAGCAGTCCGTTGACAGGGGTCGAGCAGTACTTC.

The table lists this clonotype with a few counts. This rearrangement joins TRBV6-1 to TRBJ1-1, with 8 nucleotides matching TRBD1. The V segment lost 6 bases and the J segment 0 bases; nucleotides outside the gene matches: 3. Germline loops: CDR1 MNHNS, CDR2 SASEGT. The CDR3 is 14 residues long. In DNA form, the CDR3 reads TGTGCCAGCAGAGACAGGGGAGTGAACACTGAAGCTTTCTTT. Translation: CASRDRGVNTEAFF.

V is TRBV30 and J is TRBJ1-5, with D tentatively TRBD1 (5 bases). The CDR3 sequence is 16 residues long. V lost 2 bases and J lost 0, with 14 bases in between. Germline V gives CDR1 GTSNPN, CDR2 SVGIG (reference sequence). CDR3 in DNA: TGTGCCTGGAGTCCGGGGCCCATTTATAGCAATCAGCCCCAGCATTTT. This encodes CAWSPGPIYSNQPQHF.

The CDR3 DNA is TGTGCCAGCAGAGCAGGGGTGGCTAATGAAAAACTGTTTTTT. Translated: CASRAGVANEKLFF. The chain carries TRBV12-3 or TRBV12-4 and TRBJ1-4; the D gene is possibly TRBD1 (6 bases). The CDR3 contains 14 residues. Trimming pared 6 bases from V and 3 bases from J, leaving 11 bases between.

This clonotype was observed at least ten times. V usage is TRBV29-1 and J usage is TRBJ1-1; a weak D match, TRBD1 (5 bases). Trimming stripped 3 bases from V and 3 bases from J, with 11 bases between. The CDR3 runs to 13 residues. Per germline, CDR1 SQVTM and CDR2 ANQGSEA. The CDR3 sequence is CSVDGGGHTEAFF. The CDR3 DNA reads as TGCAGCGTTGACGGTGGGGGTCACACTGAAGCTTTCTTT.

CDR3 amino acids: CASSLGTTRNTGELFF. CDR3 nucleotides: TGCGCCAGCAGCCTCGGGACAACTAGAAACACCGGGGAGCTGTTTTTT. V and J are TRBV5-1 and TRBJ2-2, with TRBD1 as a possible D gene (6 bases). CDR3 length: 16 residues. Per germline, CDR1 SGHRS and CDR2 YFSETQ. V lost 4 bases, J lost 2 bases, and 15 bases lay in between.

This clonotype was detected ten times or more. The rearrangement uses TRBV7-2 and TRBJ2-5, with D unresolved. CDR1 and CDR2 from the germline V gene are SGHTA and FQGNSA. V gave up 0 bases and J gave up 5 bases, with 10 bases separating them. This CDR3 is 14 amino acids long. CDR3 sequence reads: CASSLALGVETQYF. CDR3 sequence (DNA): TGTGCCAGCAGCTTAGCCCTCGGCGTGGAGACCCAGTACTTC. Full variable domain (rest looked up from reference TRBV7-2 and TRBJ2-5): GAGVSQSPSNKVTEKGKDVELRCDPISGHTALYWYRQSLGQGLEFLIYFQGNSAPDKSGLPSDRFSAERTGGSVSTLTIQRTQQEDSAVYLCASSLALGVETQYFGPGTRLLVL.

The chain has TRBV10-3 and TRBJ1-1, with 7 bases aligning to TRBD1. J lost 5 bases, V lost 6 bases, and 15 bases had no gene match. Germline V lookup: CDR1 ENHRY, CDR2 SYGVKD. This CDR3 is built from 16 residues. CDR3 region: CAIRRTDRVTDTEAFF. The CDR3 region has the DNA TGTGCCATCAGAAGAACCGACAGGGTCACGGATACTGAAGCTTTCTTT.

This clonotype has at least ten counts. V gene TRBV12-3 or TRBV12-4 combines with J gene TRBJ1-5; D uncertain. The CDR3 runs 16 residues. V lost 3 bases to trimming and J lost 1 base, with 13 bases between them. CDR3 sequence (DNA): TGTGCCAGCAGTTTTTCGGCAGGAAGGAGCAATCAGCCCCAGCATTTT. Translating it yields CASSFSAGRSNQPQHF.

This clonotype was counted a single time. DNA for the CDR3: TGTCCCACCCGTAGATTTGGGTACAATGAGCAGTTCTTC. This encodes CPTRRFGYNEQFF. The chain uses TRBV5-8 and TRBJ2-1; D is ambiguous. The V gene's germline CDR1 is SGHTS and CDR2 YDEGEE. This CDR3 has 13 residues.

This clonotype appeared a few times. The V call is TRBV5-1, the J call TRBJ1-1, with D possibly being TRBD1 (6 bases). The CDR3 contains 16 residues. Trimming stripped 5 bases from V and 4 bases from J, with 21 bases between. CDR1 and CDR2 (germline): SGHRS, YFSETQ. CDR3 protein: CASRSRTVSSGTEAFF. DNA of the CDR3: TGCGCCAGCAGATCCAGGACAGTCAGCAGCGGCACTGAAGCTTTCTTT.

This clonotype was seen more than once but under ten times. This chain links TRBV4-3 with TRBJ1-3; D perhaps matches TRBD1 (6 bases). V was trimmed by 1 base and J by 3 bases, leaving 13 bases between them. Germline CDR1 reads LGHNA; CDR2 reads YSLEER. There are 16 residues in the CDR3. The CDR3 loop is CASSQVRGAFGNTIYF. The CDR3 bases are TGCGCCAGCAGCCAAGTGCGGGGGGCCTTTGGAAACACCATATATTTT.